This T cell receptor beta chain was sequenced during a study of cytomegalovirus exposure and HLA in healthy donors. Across the whole study: Genotyping of under 500 donors showed that over 80% belonged to the Caucasian-associated ancestry cluster.

V lost 6 bases and J lost 3; bases outside the gene matches: 6. Germline V CDR1 and CDR2: MDHEN, SYDVKM. The CDR3 is made up of 15 amino acids. The PCR was carried out with 60 Vbeta primers and 13 Jbeta primers. Libraries were prepared by immunoSEQ multiplex PCR; TCRdb keeps only in-frame clonotypes and omits some of them. The sample has some 150,000 clones, more than 70% seen once. Note on this clone: As yet, its antigen is unknown.

General study results and limits: The classifier reportedly diagnosed cytomegalovirus status with high sensitivity and specificity. Presence/absence analyses assumed roughly uniform sequencing depth across donors. By a later analysis, the bulk of CMV-associated TCR beta chains appeared HLA-restricted.

The chain links TRBV28 to TRBJ2-3; 10 nucleotides match TRBD2. Specimen: PBMCs. The source of this sequence is a woman in her forties or fifties in good health and CMV-seropositive. CDR3 region: CASSRSGRGTDTQYF. The CDR3 nucleotides are TGTGCCAGCAGCCGGAGCGGGAGGGGGACAGATACGCAGTATTTT.